A single T cell receptor beta chain is shown here with its context. The CDR3 has 16 residues. V lost 0 bases, J lost 2 bases, and 3 bases stayed unmatched. Per germline, CDR1 SGHAT and CDR2 FQNNGV. This sample is part of a study of blood T cell repertoires in COVID-19. Across the whole study: Whether acute or convalescent, the COVID-19 samples came from the United States, Italy and Spain. T cells, B-cell-depleted T cells, or PBMCs supplied cDNA or gDNA.

Original analysis: Nucleated cell counts were estimated from reference gene primer amplification. The data were produced by immunoSEQ multiplex PCR, yet TCRdb's version contains in-frame clones alone and is incomplete. V, J and clone size derive from that table, while D and trimming were established from the DNA sequence. The profile covers about 11,000 clones, with 75% to 90% appearing a single time and approximately 5% taken by the ten largest. The TCR comes from a human donor in a cohort sampled during active COVID-19. Sequencing was carried out using peripheral blood. The chain has TRBV11-2 and TRBJ2-5; 10 bases match TRBD2. The CDR3 here is CASSLDLAGVQETQYF. The CDR3 DNA follows: TGTGCCAGCAGCTTAGATCTAGCGGGAGTACAAGAGACCCAGTACTTC. The full variable domain, with the rest looked up from reference TRBV11-2 and TRBJ2-5, is EAGVAQSPRYKIIEKRQSVAFWCNPISGHATLYWYQQILGQGPKLLIQFQNNGVVDDSQLPKDRFSAERLKGVDSTLKIQPAKLEDSAVYLCASSLDLAGVQETQYFGPGTRLLVL.